Shown below are 7 T cell receptor beta chains from a single sample sequenced in a study of memory CD4+ T cells and cytomegalovirus serostatus. This table comes from immunoSEQ multiplex PCR, and its TCRdb copy is limited to in-frame clones, with some not included. This sample yields about 59,000 clones, of which approximately 78% are seen a single time; around 1.1% belongs to the top ten. Single viable CD3+CD4+CD8-CD45RO+ cells were sorted as the memory CD4+ T cells. Material: memory CD4+ T cells from blood. The receptor source for this set is an adult in good health and CMV-seronegative.

The J gene is TRBJ1-3, the V gene TRBV11-2; D possibly corresponds to TRBD1 (6 bases). V gave up 5 bases and J gave up 0 bases, with 23 bases separating them. Germline V CDR1 and CDR2: SGHAT, FQNNGV. This CDR3 spans 19 amino acids. The CDR3 coding sequence is TGTGCCAGCAGCCCGGTCTACGTAGGGGGGACCTACTCTGGAAACACCATATATTTT. It encodes CASSPVYVGGTYSGNTIYF.

The chain has TRBV6-1 and TRBJ1-2; 10 bases are shared with TRBD1. In germline, CDR1 is MNHNS, CDR2 SASEGT. The CDR3 loop spans 15 amino acids. The V segment lost 1 base and the J segment 4 bases; nucleotides outside the gene matches: 3. The CDR3 loop reads CASSEGGTGVYGYTF. CDR3 DNA: TGTGCCAGCAGTGAAGGTGGGACAGGGGTCTATGGCTACACCTTC.

J is TRBJ1-1 and V is TRBV4-1, with 7 positions matching TRBD1. Trimming took 0 bases from V and 1 from J; bases not matched to a gene: 8. This CDR3 has 17 amino acids. Germline lookup yields CDR1 MGHRA and CDR2 YSYEKL. CDR3 sequence (DNA): TGCGCCAGCAGCCAAGATCTCGGGCGGACAGGGAACACTGAAGCTTTCTTT. It is translated as CASSQDLGRTGNTEAFF.

The genes are TRBV27 and TRBJ2-5; perhaps TRBD2 as D (5 bases). This CDR3 spans 17 amino acids. The germline V and J ends were trimmed by 11 bases and 5 bases, with 30 bases remaining between them. Per germline, CDR1 MNHEY and CDR2 SMNVEV (reference sequence). CDR3 residues: CAAPPGRLRPGRETQYF. The CDR3 DNA reads as TGTGCCGCCCCCCCGGGTCGGTTAAGACCGGGAAGGGAGACCCAGTACTTC.

The CDR3 is CASDRGYEQYF. The CDR3 DNA sequence: TGTGCCAGCGACAGGGGCTACGAGCAGTACTTC. V is TRBV7-9 and J is TRBJ2-7, with TRBD1 matching over 8 bases. After removal of 8 bases from V and 3 bases from J, the junction contained 0 bases not matched to a gene. Germline V lookup: CDR1 SEHNR, CDR2 FQNEAQ (reference sequence). This CDR3 comprises 11 residues. Looking up the rest from reference TRBV7-9 and TRBJ2-7 gives the full variable domain: DTGVSQNPRHKITKRGQNVTFRCDPISEHNRLYWYRQTLGQGPEFLTYFQNEAQLEKSRLLSDRFSAERPKGSFSTLEIQRTEQGDSAMYLCASDRGYEQYFGPGTRLTVT.

The chain uses TRBV6-5 and TRBJ1-1, with D hard to call. There are 13 residues in the CDR3. The ends were cut back, 2 bases at V and 1 base at J, with 5 bases in the middle. Looked up from germline, CDR1 is MNHEY and CDR2 is SVGAGI. The CDR3 here is CASSYGRNTEAFF. The CDR3 region has the DNA TGTGCCAGCAGTTACGGTCGGAACACTGAAGCTTTCTTT.

This chain joins TRBV18 and TRBJ1-1; D may be TRBD1 (6 bases). Germline V gene sequence: CDR1 KGHSH, CDR2 LQKENI. Trimming left V 1 base short and J 1 base short, with 10 bases between. The CDR3 has 15 residues. The CDR3 coding sequence is TGTGCCAGCTCACCACGGGGGGGCGAGAACACTGAAGCTTTCTTT. Translated: CASSPRGGENTEAFF.